This entry concerns a single T cell receptor beta chain. The antigen is undetermined. V lost 6 bases and J lost 5; bases outside the gene matches: 8. There are 13 residues in the CDR3. Germline values: CDR1 SQVTM, CDR2 ANQGSEA. The data belong to a study of CD8 T cells in ankylosing spondylitis. Study results and caveats: Typical of ankylosing spondylitis blood, it appeared, was a TCR beta motif of eight highly homologous variants.

TCRdb re-called the 5' RACE reads with MiXCR, one entry per CDR3 protein. The table lists 350,000 to 400,000 distinct CDR3 sequences, 20% to 25% of them singletons, with about an eighth in the top ten. The sequencing input was blood, either unsorted or a sorted T cell fraction (not recorded which). The receptor comes from a male donor with ankylosing spondylitis or in good health (not recorded which). V gene TRBV29-1 combines with J gene TRBJ2-7; TRBD1 aligns across 9 bases. CDR3 region: CSVDSDRGHEQYF. The CDR3 DNA reads TGCAGCGTCGATTCGGACAGGGGCCACGAGCAGTACTTC.